This entry lists 27 T cell receptor beta chains sequenced from one sample in a study of tumor-infiltrating lymphocytes in primary liver carcinoma. Out of unsorted whole blood came the blood RNA, and germline DNA was extracted as well. Making TCR beta cDNA involved around 540 ng total RNA and a constant-region primer. Slightly modified ARM-PCR, run as three nested multiplex PCR rounds, produced the TCR beta libraries. The first two PCR rounds used TRBV1-TRBV30 primers with a Cbeta primer, roughly 10 cycles each. TCRdb reprocessed the multiplex PCR reads via MiXCR and lists one record per CDR3 protein. The data contain about 200,000 distinct CDR3 sequences, around three fifths of them singletons. Material for sequencing was peripheral blood. All receptors derive from a woman aged 55-70 years with primary liver carcinoma and hepatitis B virus infection.

About this clonotype itself: The junction departs from the called germline gene at one end, perhaps through a read error. V is TRBV6-5 and J is TRBJ2-7; the match to TRBD2 covers 9 bases. The CDR3 has 13 amino acids. Per the germline V gene, CDR1 is MNHEY and CDR2 is SVGAGI. CDR3 sequence (DNA): TGTGGCAGCCTGCGGGGGGGCCCCTACGAGCAGTACTTC. It is translated as CGSLRGGPYEQYF.

Within the sample, this clonotype is medium-sized. V and J are TRBV11-2 and TRBJ1-1; D unclear. CDR1 is SGHAT and CDR2 is FQNNGV in the germline V gene. This CDR3 is built from 14 residues. Trimming took 1 base from V and 5 from J, leaving 11 bases between them. In DNA form, the CDR3 reads TGTGCCAGCAGCTTAGTGGTATTGGGAACTGAAGCTTTCTTT. It encodes CASSLVVLGTEAFF.

In the case of this clonotype: Possible read error: a much larger clone is one base away. The gene calls are TRBV5-6 and TRBJ2-7, with 14 nucleotides matching TRBD2. Germline trimming cut 4 bases from V and 9 bases from J; bases unmatched to any gene: 3. The CDR3 loop spans 13 amino acids. The germline CDR1 and CDR2 sequences are SGHDT and YYEEEE. The CDR3 spells CASSRLAGGVQYF. Here the CDR3 DNA reads TGTGCCAGCAGCCGACTAGCGGGAGGGGTGCAGTACTTC.

V and J are TRBV5-5 and TRBJ2-7; 9 bases match TRBD1. The CDR3 loop spans 17 amino acids. Germline CDR1 is SGHKS and CDR2 is YYEKEE (reference sequence). After removal of 4 bases from V and 7 bases from J, the junction contained 18 bases not matched to a gene. CDR3 coding DNA: TGTGCCAGCAGCAAGGCAGGGGGGACAGGGAAAGAAAGTGAGCAGTACTTC. Translation: CASSKAGGTGKESEQYF.

The rearrangement links TRBV4-2 to TRBJ1-1; 7 bases map to TRBD1. CDR1 is LGHNA, CDR2 YNFKEQ, per germline. Unmatched junction bases numbered 8, after V lost 1 base and J lost 3 bases. This CDR3 is built from 16 residues. As DNA, the CDR3 is TGTGCCAGCAGCCAAGGAGGTGGCAGGGGGTACACTGAAGCTTTCTTT. Protein sequence: CASSQGGGRGYTEAFF.

To note about this clonotype: As the CDR3 is not closed by the conserved phenylalanine or tryptophan, this likely results from a read error. V and J are TRBV11-3 and TRBJ2-3; the D is unclear. CDR1 is SGHNT, CDR2 YENEEA, per germline. The V end was cut by 1 base, the J end by 5 bases, with 13 bases between. This CDR3 comprises 15 residues. The CDR3 bases are TGTGCCAGCAGCTTAGGGGCGTCCCCCATAGATACGCAGTATTTG. Amino acids: CASSLGASPIDTQYL.

With regard to this clonotype: A much larger clone lies a single base off, so this may be a read error. This chain uses TRBV14 with TRBJ1-5; D remains unclear. Matching the DNA end better, TRBJ2-3 makes the J call doubtful. Germline CDR1 SGHDN, CDR2 FVKESK. The CDR3 consists of 14 residues. The CDR3 protein is CASSQEGFNQPQYF. DNA for the CDR3: TGTGCCAGCAGCCAAGAGGGGTTCAATCAGCCCCAGTATTTT.

This clonotype was recorded once. The genes are TRBV19 and TRBJ2-3, with D perhaps TRBD1 (6 bases). The end of the DNA is better explained by TRBJ1-3, so the J call may be wrong. Germline CDR1 is LNHDA and CDR2 is SQIVND (reference sequence). The CDR3 has 14 residues. CDR3 in amino acids: CASSIGSGTQSIYF. The CDR3 DNA follows: TGTGCCAGTAGTATAGGGTCCGGGACACAGAGCATATATTTT.

This clonotype has more than one count but fewer than ten. The J gene is TRBJ2-1, the V gene TRBV12-5; 8 bases agree with TRBD2. Germline V lookup: CDR1 LGHNT, CDR2 FRNRAP. J lost 13 bases, V lost 2 bases, and 10 bases had no gene match. The CDR3 length is 14 residues. For the CDR3, the DNA is TGTGCTAGTGGTTTGCCCTCGGCCGGGACTAGACAGTTCTTC. It encodes CASGLPSAGTRQFF.

Of note for this clonotype: Germline is not matched at one junction end, which may reflect a read error. The rearrangement uses TRBV4-1 and TRBJ1-4; D gene uncertain. The CDR3 loop spans 16 amino acids. The V gene's germline CDR1 is MGHRA and CDR2 YSYEKL. The DNA of the CDR3 is TGCGCCAGCAACCAAGAAAGGGCCCTGTATAATGAAGAACTGTTTTTT. It encodes CASNQERALYNEELFF.

A note on this clonotype: Its ends do not fully match the called genes, so a read error is possible. V usage is TRBV11-2 and J usage is TRBJ2-2; tentatively, D is TRBD2 (6 bases). Germline CDR1 reads SGHAT; CDR2 reads FQNNGV. CDR3 size: 14 residues. The CDR3 protein is CASSRRGDTGELLF. The CDR3 nucleotides read TGTGCCAGCAGCCGGAGGGGAGACACCGGGGAGCTGCTTTTT.

This clonotype was seen a single time. One end of the junction varies from germline; a read error may be responsible. J is TRBJ2-3 and V is TRBV29-1, with 8 bases fitting TRBD2. Per germline, CDR1 SQVTM and CDR2 ANQGSEA. This CDR3 has 14 residues. The CDR3 DNA is TGCAGCGTTTCGGGAGGGCCGGTGGGAGATACGCAGTGTTTT. It translates to CSVSGGPVGDTQCF.

This clonotype was seen just once. A read error may explain this, as a much larger clone is one base away. V and J are TRBV6-2 or TRBV6-3 and TRBJ1-1; D not certain. The germline CDR1 and CDR2 sequences are MNHEY and SVGEGT. Trimming cost V 7 bases and J 1 base, with 16 bases left between them. The CDR3 extends over 15 amino acids. CDR3 protein: CASTVIGRRNTEAFF. DNA for the CDR3: TGTGCCAGCACCGTTATCGGCCGGCGGAACACTGAAGCTTTCTTT.

In the case of this clonotype: In this CDR3 the conserved last residue, phenylalanine or tryptophan, is missing, so a read error is likely. The chain links TRBV4-1 to TRBJ2-7, with 7 bases that match TRBD1. Germline V gene data show CDR1 as MGHRA and CDR2 as YSYEKL. The trim removed 3 bases at V and 4 bases at J, leaving 9 bases unmatched. The CDR3 length is 15 residues. CDR3 region: CASSHPGTATYEQYI. Written as DNA, the CDR3 is TGCGCCAGCAGCCATCCCGGGACAGCGACTTACGAGCAGTACATC.

Comment on this clonotype: The junction differs from germline at one of its ends, possibly a read error. This chain links TRBV5-6 with TRBJ2-2, with a weak D call TRBD2 (5 bases). Germline V lookup: CDR1 SGHDT, CDR2 YYEEEE. The CDR3 loop spans 13 amino acids. The CDR3 protein is CASSNWRTGELLF. The CDR3 bases are TGTGCCAGCAGCAACTGGAGAACCGGGGAGCTGCTTTTT.

Of note for this clonotype: The conserved closing phenylalanine or tryptophan is absent in this CDR3, likely reflecting a read error. No DNA is shown, since the ends of the CDR3 on it are uncertain; the CDR3 is the one TCRdb lists. The CDR3 loop is CASSFGGNANTGELFL. The genes are TRBV5-6 and TRBJ2-2. Germline assignment: CDR1 SGHDT and CDR2 YYEEEE. The CDR3 length is 16 residues, termini included.

Worth noting for this clonotype: An end of the junction does not agree with germline; a read error may underlie this. The chain carries TRBV12-3 or TRBV12-4 and TRBJ2-2, with D maybe TRBD1 (5 bases). This CDR3 comprises 15 residues. The CDR3 region is CASSLGRAYSGELFF. CDR3 nucleotides: TGTGCTAGCAGTTTAGGCAGGGCGTACAGCGGGGAGCTGTTTTTT.

Comment on this clonotype: At one end, the junction sequence differs from germline, possibly due to a read error. The chain recombines TRBV6-1 with TRBJ2-1; D ambiguous. This CDR3 comprises 14 residues. Germline values: CDR1 MNHNS, CDR2 SASEGT. The CDR3 coding sequence is TGTGCCAGCTGTTACCTGAGCTCCTATAATGAGCAGCTCTTC. Amino acids: CASCYLSSYNEQLF.

As for this clonotype: It may be a read error: a sequence one base away is much more abundant. The chain couples TRBV12-3 or TRBV12-4 to TRBJ1-5; D unresolved. This CDR3 has 16 residues. Deletions cut 5 bases from V and 5 bases from J, with 19 bases between. The CDR3 sequence is CASSQRPGSGDQPQHF. CDR3 bases: TGTGCCAGCAGTCAACGACCGGGAAGTGGGGATCAGCCCCAGCATTTT.

This sequence joins TRBV29-1 and TRBJ2-2, with 7 positions matching TRBD2. CDR1 is SQVTM and CDR2 is ANQGSEA in the germline V gene. The ends lost 7 bases at V and 9 bases at J; junction bases unmatched: 14. There are 14 residues in the CDR3. CDR3 amino acids: CSAARGVGHRELFF. CDR3 coding DNA: TGCAGCGCCGCTCGGGGGGTCGGCCACAGGGAGCTGTTTTTT.

This rearrangement joins TRBV21-1 to TRBJ2-5; the D call in the table, TRBD2, was not verified against the DNA. TRBV21-1 counts as a pseudogene. The CDR3 runs 18 residues. The CDR3 protein is CASSKVRPTTPPQETQYF. In DNA form, the CDR3 reads TGTGCCAGCAGCAAAGTGCGTCCTACAACACCTCCCCAAGAGACCCAGTACTTC.

About this clonotype: The junction shows a germline mismatch at one end, possibly a read error. The chain uses TRBV11-2 and TRBJ2-7, with no clear D. Looked up from germline, CDR1 is SGHAT and CDR2 is FQNNGV. CDR3 length equals 14 residues. This CDR3 reads CTSSPDSRLGEQYF. The CDR3 DNA reads as TGTACCAGCAGCCCAGATTCCCGTCTGGGCGAGCAGTACTTC. The full variable domain, completed using reference TRBV11-2 and TRBJ2-7, is EAGVAQSPRYKIIEKRQSVAFWCNPISGHATLYWYQQILGQGPKLLIQFQNNGVVDDSQLPKDRFSAERLKGVDSTLKIQPAKLEDSAVYLCTSSPDSRLGEQYFGPGTRLTVT.

For this clonotype: A much larger clone sits a single nucleotide away, making a read error possible. CDR3: CASRRLGGGGSEKLFF. In DNA, the CDR3 is TGCGCCAGCAGAAGACTGGGGGGGGGAGGCAGTGAAAAACTGTTTTTT. The chain recombines TRBV4-1 with TRBJ1-4, with TRBD1 as a possible D gene (5 bases). The V gene lost 6 bases and the J gene lost 7 bases, with 21 bases spanning the gap. The CDR3 consists of 16 residues. Germline V lookup: CDR1 MGHRA, CDR2 YSYEKL.

In regard to this clonotype: Relative to the germline gene, one junction end is altered; a read error may explain this. V and J are TRBV5-1 and TRBJ2-3; 9 bases fit TRBD1. This CDR3 region has 15 residues. From germline, CDR1 is SGHRS and CDR2 YFSETQ. DNA of the CDR3: TGCGCCGGCAGCTTCACAGGGGGCATCGCAGATACGCATTATTTT. As protein: CAGSFTGGIADTHYF.

The sample holds a few counts of this clonotype. A much larger clone lies one base from this, so it may be a read error. The CDR3 does not end in the conserved phenylalanine or tryptophan, so this is likely a read error. The chain recombines TRBV6-5 with TRBJ1-2; unclear D gene. CDR1 is MNHEY and CDR2 is SVGAGI in the germline V gene. The length of the CDR3 is 13 residues. V shed 2 bases and J shed 2 bases, with 6 bases lying between them. CDR3 sequence: CASSYGPNYGYTL. CDR3 in DNA: TGTGCCAGCAGTTACGGGCCGAACTATGGCTACACCCTC.

Concerning this clonotype: The CDR3 end shows no conserved phenylalanine or tryptophan, and so a read error is likely. The V gene is TRBV11-2, the J gene TRBJ2-7, with 8 bases lining up with TRBD1. Germline loops: CDR1 SGHAT, CDR2 FQNNGV. The CDR3 extends over 15 amino acids. The CDR3 sequence: CTSSSRTGKGYEQYS. The CDR3 bases are TGTACCAGCAGCTCCCGGACAGGGAAGGGCTACGAGCAGTACTCC.

With regard to this clonotype: Being one base from a much bigger clone, this may be a read error. The chain couples TRBV6-5 to TRBJ2-1; 10 bases match TRBD2. In germline, CDR1 is MNHEY, CDR2 SVGAGI. The CDR3 contains 16 residues. The CDR3 spells CASSPLLAGRGNEHFF. CDR3 nucleotide sequence: TGTGCCAGCAGCCCTCTACTAGCGGGAAGGGGCAATGAGCACTTCTTC.